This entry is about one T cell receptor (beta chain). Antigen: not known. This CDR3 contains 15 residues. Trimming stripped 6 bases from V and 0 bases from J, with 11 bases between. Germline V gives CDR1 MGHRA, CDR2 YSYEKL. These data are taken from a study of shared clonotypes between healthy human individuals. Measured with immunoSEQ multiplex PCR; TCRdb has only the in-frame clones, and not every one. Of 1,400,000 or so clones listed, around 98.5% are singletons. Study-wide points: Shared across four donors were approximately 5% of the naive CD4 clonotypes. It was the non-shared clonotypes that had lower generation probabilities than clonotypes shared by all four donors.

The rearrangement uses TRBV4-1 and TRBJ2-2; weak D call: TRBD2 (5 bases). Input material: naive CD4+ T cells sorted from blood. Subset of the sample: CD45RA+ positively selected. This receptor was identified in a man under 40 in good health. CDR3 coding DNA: TGCGCCAGCAGTCCCAGCGGAGCGAACACCGGGGAGCTGTTTTTT. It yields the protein CASSPSGANTGELFF.